This T cell receptor (beta chain) was identified in a study of cytomegalovirus exposure and HLA in healthy donors. As for the study in general: Counted in an early data release were tens of millions of unique TCRs from HLA-typed donors.

PCR was performed using 60 Vbeta and 13 Jbeta primers. Here immunoSEQ multiplex PCR was the method, and the copy in TCRdb shows in-frame clones only, minus some. This table has roughly 98,000 clones, 81% appearing once. This clone was picked up a small number of times. Its specificity is unknown. Study-wide points: Published work reported that the classifier diagnosed cytomegalovirus status with high specificity and sensitivity.

From germline, CDR1 is MNHNY and CDR2 SVGAGI (reference sequence). This CDR3 is 12 amino acids long. Trimming shortened V by 4 bases and J by 7 bases, and 7 bases separated the two germline ends. The specimen was PBMCs. The chain employs TRBV6-6 and TRBJ2-2, with no clear D. The receptor was isolated from a man aged 35-49 years in good health and CMV-seronegative. The CDR3 region is CASSSTGGELFF. CDR3 nucleotide sequence: TGTGCCAGCAGTTCAACTGGCGGGGAGCTGTTTTTT.